This T cell receptor (beta chain) was observed in a study of T cell repertoires in cytomegalovirus infection (dated by TCRdb to the late 2010s). Looking at the study overall: Donor HLA type was relevant to the analysis, because carriage of CMV infection together with the matching HLA type was indicated by public TCR beta signatures. Results and caveats for the whole study, not just this receptor: Carriers of CMV infection plus the relevant HLA type were discriminated by the cumulative frequency of public TCR beta family members in the study cohort and in an independent approximately 400-donor cohort. The ex vivo response was dominated by HLA-C-restricted CMV-specific TCR beta clonotypes, which also provided the single most frequent clonotype in two of eight donors.

This clonotype was picked up a small number of times. What this receptor recognizes is not known. Base qualities are missing; no much larger clone stands one base away. The germline V gene yields ENHRY for CDR1 and SYGVKD for CDR2. V is cut by 6 bases and J by 1 base, and the space between the germline ends is 3 bases. From the cysteine through the phenylalanine, the CDR3 covers 11 amino acids. The sequence is cut down to CDR3 DNA, 33 bases in frame from base 1. Sequencing used an Illumina HiSeq 1500. TCRdb reprocessed the public reads (quality trimming at Q25 with fastp, clone calling with MiXCR) and kept in-frame beta chains. Identical CDR3 proteins give one entry, which carries the most common genes and DNA. The sample includes around 100,000 distinct CDR3 sequences, with approximately 15% observed a single time. 8% of the sample goes to the ten largest clones.

This chain joins TRBV10-3 to TRBJ1-1; no D gene call is confident. The TCR was taken from a human donor in good health (CMV status not recorded). Some clones in this sample may be carry-over from other donors' samples. The sequenced sample was PBMCs. The DNA sequence is TGTGCCATCAGGGAGAACACTGAAGCTTTCTTT. Translated, this gives CAIRENTEAFF.